These 10 T cell receptor beta chains share one sample of origin, sequenced in a study of T cells in localized non-small cell lung cancer. Some clones are missing from TCRdb's copy, which holds only in-frame ones; the method was immunoSEQ multiplex PCR. Seen here are around 40,000 clones, approximately 86% observed once, and the top ten hold approximately 6.4%. Source: peripheral blood, taken before any cancer treatment. The receptors derive from a man between 40 and 70 years old with stage I lung adenocarcinoma.

This chain links TRBV27 with TRBJ2-1; 11 bases align to TRBD2. This CDR3 contains 16 residues. CDR1 is MNHEY, CDR2 SMNVEV, per germline (reference sequence). Trimming cost V 5 bases and J 5 bases; bases outside gene matches: 8. Here the CDR3 reads CASSILAGGPHNEQFF. The CDR3 nucleotides read TGTGCCAGCAGTATATTAGCGGGAGGGCCCCACAATGAGCAGTTCTTC.

The gene calls are TRBV6-5 and TRBJ2-1; TRBD2 matches at 8 bases. This CDR3 contains 14 residues. J lost 5 bases, V lost 6 bases, and 6 bases had no gene match. The germline CDR1 and CDR2 sequences are MNHEY and SVGAGI. The CDR3 protein is CASSDGRAHNEQFF. The DNA for the CDR3 is TGTGCCAGCAGCGACGGGAGGGCCCACAATGAGCAGTTCTTC.

Worth noting for this clone: The sample holds other DNA sequences that translate to the same CDR3. The chain is built from TRBV27 and TRBJ1-2, with a possible D match to TRBD1 (6 bases). Germline lookup yields CDR1 MNHEY and CDR2 SMNVEV (reference sequence). The CDR3 contains 13 residues. Trimming removed 2 bases from V and 5 bases from J, with 9 bases in between. The chain's CDR3 is CASSLTGNYGYTF. For the CDR3, the DNA is TGTGCCAGCAGTTTAACAGGGAATTATGGCTACACCTTC.

V gene TRBV7-2 combines with J gene TRBJ2-3, with D perhaps TRBD1 (5 bases). Trimming shortened V by 1 base and J by 1 base, and 6 bases separated the two germline ends. Germline V gives CDR1 SGHTA, CDR2 FQGNSA. The CDR3 length is 14 residues. CDR3 in amino acids: CASSLEGGTDTQYF. CDR3 sequence (DNA): TGTGCCAGCAGCTTAGAAGGGGGCACAGATACGCAGTATTTT.

This rearrangement joins TRBV7-2 to TRBJ1-1; D remains unclear. V lost 3 bases, J lost 1 base, and 9 bases lay in between. This CDR3 has 14 residues. Germline V gene sequence: CDR1 SGHTA, CDR2 FQGNSA. CDR3 region: CASSLNPGNTEAFF. DNA of the CDR3: TGTGCCAGCAGCTTGAATCCGGGGAACACTGAAGCTTTCTTT. Using reference TRBV7-2 and TRBJ1-1 for the parts outside the CDR3, the full variable domain is GAGVSQSPSNKVTEKGKDVELRCDPISGHTALYWYRQSLGQGLEFLIYFQGNSAPDKSGLPSDRFSAERTGGSVSTLTIQRTQQEDSAVYLCASSLNPGNTEAFFGQGTRLTVV.

This clone was detected once. V is TRBV27 and J is TRBJ2-7; perhaps TRBD1 as D (6 bases). This CDR3 is built from 14 residues. The germline V and J ends were trimmed by 5 bases and 2 bases, with 13 bases remaining between them. Germline V gene lookup returns CDR1 MNHEY and CDR2 SMNVEV (reference sequence). As DNA, the CDR3 is TGTGCCAGCAGTCTAACCAACAGGGCCTACGAGCAGTACTTC. It specifies CASSLTNRAYEQYF.

This clone was counted between two and nine times. The chain is built from TRBV4-1 and TRBJ1-2, with a tentative D call TRBD1 (5 bases). Trimming removed 11 bases from V and 2 bases from J, with 18 bases in between. CDR3 length equals 14 residues. CDR1 MGHRA and CDR2 YSYEKL come from the germline V gene. The CDR3: CAAKKVGGNYGYTF. The CDR3 bases are TGCGCCGCTAAAAAAGTCGGGGGAAACTATGGCTACACCTTC.

The genes are TRBV15 and TRBJ1-1; D is ambiguous. The germline CDR1 and CDR2 sequences are LNHNV and YYDKDF (reference sequence). CDR3 length equals 14 residues. V gave up 0 bases and J gave up 7 bases, with 12 bases separating them. CDR3 nucleotides: TGTGCCACCAGCAGAGATCGGGCGTTGGGTGAAGCTTTCTTT. Its translation: CATSRDRALGEAFF. The entire variable domain, with the rest obtained from reference TRBV15 and TRBJ1-1, is as follows: DAMVIQNPRYQVTQFGKPVTLSCSQTLNHNVMYWYQQKSSQAPKLLFHYYDKDFNNEADTPDNFQSRRPNTSFCFLDIRSPGLGDTAMYLCATSRDRALGEAFFGQGTRLTVV.

The CDR3 nucleotides read TGTGCCAGCAGACCTTCGGGGCTAGCGGGGAACAATGAGCAGTTCTTC. Amino acid sequence: CASRPSGLAGNNEQFF. This chain uses TRBV28 with TRBJ2-1; 9 nucleotides match TRBD2. V shed 6 bases, J shed 5 bases, and the junction held 11 bases outside the gene matches. The CDR3 has 16 residues. CDR1 and CDR2 (germline): MDHEN, SYDVKM.

The CDR3 loop is CASSSTGGPLLVGYTF. CDR3 nucleotide sequence: TGTGCCAGCAGCTCCACAGGCGGGCCTCTATTGGTAGGCTACACCTTC. This rearrangement joins TRBV7-2 to TRBJ1-2; D is perhaps TRBD1 (5 bases). Looked up from germline, CDR1 is SGHTA and CDR2 is FQGNSA. The CDR3 extends over 16 amino acids. V lost 4 bases and J 8 bases, leaving 23 bases between the germline ends.